This TCR beta chain was captured in a study of stem cell transplantation in POMP-related autoinflammatory disease. Between the trimmed V and J ends, which lost 4 bases and 4 bases, there was a span of 15 bases. The CDR3 totals 16 residues. Germline values: CDR1 SGHNT, CDR2 YYREEE (reference sequence). Sequencing was performed with immunoSEQ multiplex PCR; in TCRdb, only in-frame clones are kept and a portion is missing. The data show approximately 30,000 clones, around 88% seen once. Sequenced material: CD4+ T cells from PBMCs, taken before stem cell transplantation. The chain has TRBV5-4 and TRBJ1-6; no firm D call. This receptor was identified in a human donor with POMP-related autoinflammation and immune dysregulation (PRAID). In DNA, the CDR3 is TGTGCCAGCAGCCTCGGACGTCCTCCTTATAATTCACCCCTCCACTTT. Protein product: CASSLGRPPYNSPLHF.